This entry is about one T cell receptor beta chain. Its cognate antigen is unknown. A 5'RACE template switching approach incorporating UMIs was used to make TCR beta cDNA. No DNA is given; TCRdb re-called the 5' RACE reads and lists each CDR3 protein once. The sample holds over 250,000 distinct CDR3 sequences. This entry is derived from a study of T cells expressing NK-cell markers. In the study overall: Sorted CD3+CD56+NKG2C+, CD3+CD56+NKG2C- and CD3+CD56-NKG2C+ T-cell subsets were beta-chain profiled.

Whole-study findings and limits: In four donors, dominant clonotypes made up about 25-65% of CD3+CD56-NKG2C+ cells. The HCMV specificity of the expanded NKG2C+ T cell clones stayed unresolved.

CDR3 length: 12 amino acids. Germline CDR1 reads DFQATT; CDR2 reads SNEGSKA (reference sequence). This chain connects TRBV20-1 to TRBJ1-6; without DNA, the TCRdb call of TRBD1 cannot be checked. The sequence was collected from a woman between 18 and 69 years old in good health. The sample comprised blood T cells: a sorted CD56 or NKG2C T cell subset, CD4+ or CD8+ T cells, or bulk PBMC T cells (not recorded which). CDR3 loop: CSATSGDSPLHF.